This T cell receptor (beta chain) was sequenced in a study of cytomegalovirus exposure and HLA in healthy donors. The PCR contained 60 Vbeta and 13 Jbeta primers. Repertoires were generated with immunoSEQ multiplex PCR, while TCRdb's copy carries only in-frame clones and drops some. In total, the table holds tens of thousands of clones. Broader study findings: TCR beta V- and J-gene trimming, according to a later analysis, was linked to a missense DCLRE1C variant. Based on reports, TCR beta sequences accurately predicted HLA-A and HLA-B alleles for most subjects. Using the classifier, cytomegalovirus status was reportedly diagnosed with high specificity and sensitivity.

The germline CDR1 and CDR2 sequences are KGHSH and LQKENI. The junction had 7 bases not matched to a gene; V was cut back by 4 bases and J by 6 bases. The length of the CDR3 is 15 residues. Everyone who donated was a healthy bone marrow donor. As for this clone: Its antigen remains unidentified.

The V gene is TRBV18, the J gene TRBJ1-5, with TRBD1 matching over 9 bases. Sequenced input: PBMCs. The sequence came from a man aged 50 or older in good health and CMV-seropositive. The CDR3 sequence is CASSQGQGTVQPQHF. CDR3 sequence (DNA): TGTGCCAGCTCACAGGGACAGGGTACTGTTCAGCCCCAGCATTTT.